These 27 T cell receptor beta chains share one sample of origin, sequenced in a study of T cell responses to AZD1222 COVID-19 vaccine. Assay: immunoSEQ multiplex PCR; the TCRdb copy retains only in-frame clones and omits some. The sample yields around 110,000 clones, around 89% seen once. This specimen was peripheral blood, taken on day 0 of AZD1222 vaccination. These receptors were taken from an adult in good health.

The J gene is TRBJ1-1, the V gene TRBV5-1; 9 bases are a match to TRBD1. The germline V gene encodes CDR1 SGHRS and CDR2 YFSETQ. This CDR3 has 15 amino acids. V dropped 3 bases and J dropped 1; count of bases not matched to a gene: 4. The CDR3 DNA is TGCGCCAGCAGCTCGGACAGGGGTGGGAACACTGAAGCTTTCTTT. The encoded protein is CASSSDRGGNTEAFF.

The chain recombines TRBV6-5 with TRBJ1-6; the D gene is possibly TRBD1 (6 bases). V lost 4 bases and J 10 bases, leaving 20 bases between the germline ends. This CDR3 region has 16 residues. The germline CDR1 and CDR2 sequences are MNHEY and SVGAGI. CDR3 nucleotides: TGTGCCAGCAGTTCACCGAAGGGGGAGAGAAAGTCACCCCTCCACTTT. This gives the protein CASSSPKGERKSPLHF.

The J gene is TRBJ1-3, the V gene TRBV7-9; no clear D gene. Germline values: CDR1 SEHNR, CDR2 FQNEAQ (reference sequence). V lost 5 bases to trimming and J lost 0 bases, with 8 bases between them. This CDR3 has 14 residues. CDR3 DNA sequence: TGTGCCAGCAGCCTGGGAGTCTCTGGAAACACCATATATTTT. It encodes CASSLGVSGNTIYF.

This clone was recorded only once. The chain recombines TRBV7-2 with TRBJ1-4; perhaps TRBD1 as D (6 bases). The germline gives CDR1 SGHTA, CDR2 FQGNSA. The CDR3 has 18 amino acids. The V gene lost 2 bases and the J gene lost 0 bases, with 16 bases spanning the gap. The CDR3 region has the DNA TGTGCCAGCAGCTTATCCTTGAGGGGGGGACCAACTAATGAAAAACTGTTTTTT. Translation: CASSLSLRGGPTNEKLFF.

The rearrangement joins TRBV7-2 to TRBJ1-5; D possibly corresponds to TRBD1 (5 bases). The germline V gene encodes CDR1 SGHTA and CDR2 FQGNSA. Trimming pared 1 base from V and 1 base from J, leaving 11 bases between. The CDR3 is 16 amino acids. This CDR3 reads CASSLGGGRSNQPQHF. The DNA for the CDR3 is TGTGCCAGCAGCTTAGGCGGGGGACGGAGCAATCAGCCCCAGCATTTT.

The rearrangement uses TRBV13 and TRBJ1-4; 7 positions match TRBD1. This CDR3 contains 16 residues. CDR1 PRHDT and CDR2 FYEKMQ come from the germline V gene (reference sequence). CDR3 DNA: TGTGCTACCAGCGGTCCCAAGGGGGCGAGTAACGAAAAACTGTTTTTT. Its protein is CATSGPKGASNEKLFF.

J is TRBJ2-5 and V is TRBV5-6; the D gene is possibly TRBD1 (5 bases). Germline-derived CDR1 and CDR2 are SGHDT and YYEEEE. CDR3 length equals 16 residues. V was pared by 0 bases and J by 4 bases, with 16 bases between. This chain's CDR3 is CASSLGVRAVGETQYF. The CDR3 region has the DNA TGTGCCAGCAGCTTGGGGGTCAGGGCGGTGGGAGAGACCCAGTACTTC.

This chain connects TRBV19 to TRBJ1-1; D may be TRBD1 (5 bases). This CDR3 region has 14 residues. Germline V lookup: CDR1 LNHDA, CDR2 SQIVND (reference sequence). V was clipped by 7 bases and J by 3 bases, with 15 bases between them. The CDR3 nucleotides are TGTGCCAGTAAGTATTGGGACCTGGACACTGAAGCTTTCTTT. Amino acid sequence: CASKYWDLDTEAFF. The variable domain in full, completed from reference TRBV19 and TRBJ1-1, reads DGGITQSPKYLFRKEGQNVTLSCEQNLNHDAMYWYRQDPGQGLRLIYYSQIVNDFQKGDIAEGYSVSREKKESFPLTVTSAQKNPTAFYLCASKYWDLDTEAFFGQGTRLTVV.

V gene TRBV7-2 combines with J gene TRBJ1-2; D is unresolved. CDR1 and CDR2 from the germline V gene are SGHTA and FQGNSA. Trimming took off 7 bases at V and 7 bases at J, with 16 bases between the two ends. The length of the CDR3 is 13 residues. CDR3 loop: CASTYVLEGGYTF. CDR3 nucleotides: TGTGCCAGCACCTACGTACTGGAGGGTGGCTACACCTTC. Using reference TRBV7-2 and TRBJ1-2 for the parts outside the CDR3, the full variable domain is GAGVSQSPSNKVTEKGKDVELRCDPISGHTALYWYRQSLGQGLEFLIYFQGNSAPDKSGLPSDRFSAERTGGSVSTLTIQRTQQEDSAVYLCASTYVLEGGYTFGSGTRLTVV.

This clone has more than one count but fewer than ten. V gene TRBV30 combines with J gene TRBJ1-1, with no clear D. The CDR3 sequence is 13 residues long. V was shortened by 2 bases and J by 1 base, with 8 bases between the two germline ends. Germline V CDR1 and CDR2: GTSNPN, SVGIG (reference sequence). CDR3 sequence (DNA): TGTGCCTGGAGTCGCCAGAGGAACACTGAAGCTTTCTTT. Amino acid sequence: CAWSRQRNTEAFF.

The chain uses TRBV9 and TRBJ1-2; 7 bases are shared with TRBD1. Trimming cost V 0 bases and J 4 bases; bases outside gene matches: 0. The V gene's germline CDR1 is SGDLS and CDR2 YYNGEE. The CDR3 consists of 13 residues. CDR3 coding DNA: TGTGCCAGCAGCGTAGGGGACAGCTATGGCTACACCTTC. This sequence encodes CASSVGDSYGYTF.

The chain combines TRBV6-5 with TRBJ1-3; TRBD1 is a possible D gene (5 bases). V lost 5 bases, J lost 2 bases, and 10 bases lay in between. Germline loops: CDR1 MNHEY, CDR2 SVGAGI. The CDR3 contains 14 residues. CDR3 amino acids: CASSHRGTGNTIYF. The CDR3 DNA follows: TGTGCCAGCAGTCACCGGGGGACTGGAAACACCATATATTTT.

This chain uses TRBV7-3 with TRBJ1-1; D is uncertain. V lost 1 base, J lost 1 base, and 4 bases lay in between. The germline V gene encodes CDR1 SGHTA and CDR2 FQGTGA. The CDR3 has 13 residues. CDR3 region: CASSLRRNTEAFF. The CDR3 region has the DNA TGTGCCAGCAGCTTAAGAAGGAACACTGAAGCTTTCTTT.

The chain links TRBV27 to TRBJ2-6; D is perhaps TRBD2 (5 bases). Germline CDR1 and CDR2: MNHEY and SMNVEV (reference sequence). Trimming removed 0 bases from V and 4 bases from J, with 10 bases in between. This CDR3 spans 16 amino acids. The CDR3 DNA reads TGTGCCAGCAGTTTATCCAGAGGGAGAGGGGCCAACGTCCTGACTTTC. Translating gives CASSLSRGRGANVLTF. The full variable domain, rest sourced from reference TRBV27 and TRBJ2-6, is EAQVTQNPRYLITVTGKKLTVTCSQNMNHEYMSWYRQDPGLGLRQIYYSMNVEVTDKGDVPEGYKVSRKEKRNFPLILESPSPNQTSLYFCASSLSRGRGANVLTFGAGSRLTVL.

The chain combines TRBV5-1 with TRBJ2-3; D tentatively fits TRBD1 or TRBD2 (5 bases each). Germline-derived CDR1 and CDR2 are SGHRS and YFSETQ. V lost 4 bases, J lost 4 bases, and 19 bases lay in between. The CDR3 loop spans 16 amino acids. This chain's CDR3 is CASSLGPGRGADTQYF. The DNA of the CDR3 is TGCGCCAGCAGCCTTGGACCGGGGAGAGGGGCAGATACGCAGTATTTT.

The V and J genes are TRBV28 and TRBJ2-1; 7 bases align to TRBD2. The trim removed 6 bases at V and 5 bases at J, leaving 10 bases unmatched. This CDR3 region has 15 residues. Germline V gene data show CDR1 as MDHEN and CDR2 as SYDVKM. Here the CDR3 reads CASRPGWEGNNEQFF. Here the CDR3 DNA reads TGTGCCAGCAGGCCGGGGTGGGAGGGTAACAATGAGCAGTTCTTC.

The rearrangement uses TRBV27 and TRBJ1-5, with a possible D match to TRBD1 (5 bases). The length of the CDR3 is 16 residues. The V end lost 3 bases, the J end lost 0 bases, and 12 bases lay between the germline ends. Germline V lookup: CDR1 MNHEY, CDR2 SMNVEV (reference sequence). The CDR3, as DNA: TGTGCCAGCAGTTTTCAGGGCCCTTATAGCAATCAGCCCCAGCATTTT. Residues: CASSFQGPYSNQPQHF.

This clone was detected only once. The chain employs TRBV14 and TRBJ2-1; D uncertain. Germline V gives CDR1 SGHDN, CDR2 FVKESK. The CDR3 has 13 residues. V lost 4 bases and J 9 bases, leaving 13 bases between the germline ends. CDR3 sequence reads: CASSPRARSEQFF. CDR3 in DNA: TGTGCCAGCAGCCCCCGGGCCCGCAGTGAGCAGTTCTTC.

Comment on this clone: A junction end diverges from the germline sequence, so it may reflect a read error. The chain is built from TRBV3-1 (or the pseudogene TRBV3-2) and TRBJ1-6; D is unclear. Germline V CDR1 and CDR2: LGHDT, YNNKEL (reference sequence). CDR3 size: 15 residues. CDR3 sequence: CASSSRFSDNSPLHF. In DNA, the CDR3 is TGTGCCAGCAGCTCAAGGTTCTCCGATAATTCACCCCTCCACTTT.

The V call is TRBV11-3, the J call TRBJ1-2, with unresolved D. Trimming took 1 base from V and 13 from J, leaving 13 bases between them. The germline V gene encodes CDR1 SGHNT and CDR2 YENEEA. This CDR3 has 12 residues. CDR3 DNA: TGTGCCAGCAGCTTAGGCGGAGGGAAAGTCACCTTC. Encoded protein: CASSLGGGKVTF.

The DNA for the CDR3 is TGTGCCAGCAGCCGGACAGGAGGAGGCTCACCCCTCCACTTT. This sequence encodes CASSRTGGGSPLHF. The V and J genes are TRBV6-5 and TRBJ1-6; TRBD1 aligns across 7 bases. The germline V gene encodes CDR1 MNHEY and CDR2 SVGAGI. Trimming cost V 6 bases and J 10 bases; bases outside gene matches: 9. This CDR3 is 14 amino acids long.

The chain couples TRBV9 to TRBJ2-3, with 11 bases that match TRBD1. With 3 bases clipped from V and 6 bases from J, the junction kept 6 bases outside the gene matches. Germline loops: CDR1 SGDLS, CDR2 YYNGEE. The CDR3 length is 15 residues. DNA for the CDR3: TGTGCCAGCAGCGATGGGACAGGGGGAACGGATACGCAGTATTTT. Translation: CASSDGTGGTDTQYF.

The genes are TRBV7-2 and TRBJ2-3, with 7 bases fitting TRBD2. Germline CDR1 SGHTA, CDR2 FQGNSA. The CDR3 is made up of 14 amino acids. After removal of 0 bases from V and 9 bases from J, the junction contained 6 bases not matched to a gene. The CDR3 DNA is TGTGCCAGCAGCTTAGCGGGAGGGCCTGAGACGCAGTATTTT. Translated, it gives CASSLAGGPETQYF.

This clone was recorded only once. The chain joins TRBV5-8 to TRBJ2-1, with D perhaps given as TRBD1 or TRBD2 (5 bases each). V shed 7 bases and J shed 0 bases, with 17 bases lying between them. Germline assignment: CDR1 SGHTS and CDR2 YDEGEE. The CDR3 is made up of 16 amino acids. CDR3: CASPRPGLVSYNEQFF. The DNA of the CDR3 is TGTGCCAGCCCCCGGCCGGGGCTGGTCTCCTACAATGAGCAGTTCTTC.

The chain uses TRBV21-1 and TRBJ2-1; the D call in the table, TRBD1, was not verified against the DNA. TRBV21-1 is an annotated pseudogene. This CDR3 has 21 amino acids. The CDR3 bases are TGTGCCAGCAGCGCCGATGACAAAGGGGGTTTAGTGTGGGCAGGGGCGCATGAGCAGTTCTTC. This translates into CASSADDKGGLVWAGAHEQFF.

The chain uses TRBV5-1 and TRBJ1-1; 11 bases align to TRBD1. CDR1 and CDR2 from the germline V gene are SGHRS and YFSETQ. CDR3 length equals 14 residues. The junction had 4 bases not matched to a gene; V was cut back by 1 base and J by 8 bases. This chain's CDR3 is CASSLWDRGTEAFF. The CDR3 DNA sequence: TGCGCCAGCAGCTTGTGGGACAGGGGGACCGAAGCTTTCTTT.

The rearrangement uses TRBV28 and TRBJ2-3; 10 nucleotides line up with TRBD2. From germline, CDR1 is MDHEN and CDR2 SYDVKM. With V trimmed by 6 bases and J by 2 bases, 8 bases remained unmatched. The CDR3 sequence is 16 residues long. As DNA, the CDR3 is TGTGCCAGCAGCACCGGGACTAGCGAGCCCACAGATACGCAGTATTTT. Amino acid sequence: CASSTGTSEPTDTQYF.